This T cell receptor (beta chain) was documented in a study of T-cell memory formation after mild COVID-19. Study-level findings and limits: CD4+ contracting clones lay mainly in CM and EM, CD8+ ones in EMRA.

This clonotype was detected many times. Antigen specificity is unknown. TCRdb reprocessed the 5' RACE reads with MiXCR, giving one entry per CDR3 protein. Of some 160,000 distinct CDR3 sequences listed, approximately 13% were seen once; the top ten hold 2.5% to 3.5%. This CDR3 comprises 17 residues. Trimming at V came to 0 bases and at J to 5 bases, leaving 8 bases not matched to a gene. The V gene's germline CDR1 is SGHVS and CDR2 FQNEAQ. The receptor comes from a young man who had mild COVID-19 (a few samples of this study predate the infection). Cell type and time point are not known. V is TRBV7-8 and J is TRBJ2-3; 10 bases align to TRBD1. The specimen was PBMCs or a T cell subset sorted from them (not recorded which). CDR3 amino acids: CASSLAPWDRGGDTQYF. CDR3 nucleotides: TGTGCCAGCAGCTTAGCCCCCTGGGACAGGGGTGGAGATACGCAGTATTTT. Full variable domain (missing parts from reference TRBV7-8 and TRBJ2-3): GAGVSQSPRYKVAKRGQDVALRCDPISGHVSLFWYQQALGQGPEFLTYFQNEAQLDKSGLPSDRFFAERPEGSVSTLKIQRTQQEDSAVYLCASSLAPWDRGGDTQYFGPGTRLTVL.